This T cell receptor (beta chain) derives from a study of identical twins. Findings of the study overall: Among monozygotic twins, out-of-frame TCR alpha sharing exceeded what models predicted.

TCRdb recomputed calls from the 5' RACE reads with MiXCR, one row per CDR3 protein. The table includes some 1,700,000 distinct CDR3 sequences, 32% detected once. Regarding this clonotype: As yet, its antigen is unknown.

In germline, CDR1 is LGHDT, CDR2 YNNKEL (reference sequence). The CDR3 totals 16 residues. V dropped 5 bases and J dropped 0 bases, with 13 bases sitting between them. Sample: cord blood. The sequence came from a newborn girl in good health. This chain connects TRBV3-1 to TRBJ2-2; D unclear. The CDR3 DNA reads as TGTGCCAGCAGCAAGTGGGCGATTACGAACACCGGGGAGCTGTTTTTT. This encodes CASSKWAITNTGELFF.